The clone carrying this T cell receptor beta chain has only one observation. As handled by the study authors: Estimation of nucleated cell counts relied on the amplification of reference gene primers. The table came from immunoSEQ multiplex PCR; TCRdb's copy has only in-frame clones and leaves some out. The V and J calls and clone size come from that table; D and trimming were worked out from the DNA. The sample lists about 180,000 clones, 60% to 80% occurring once. The sample is drawn from a study of blood T cell repertoires in COVID-19. About the study: The analysed material was cDNA or gDNA that came from T cells, B-cell-depleted T cells, or PBMCs.

The CDR3 consists of 13 residues. Deletions cut 1 base from V and 1 base from J, with 6 bases between. Germline loops: CDR1 SGHRS, CDR2 YFSETQ. This chain connects TRBV5-1 to TRBJ2-7; D remains ambiguous. Sequenced: peripheral blood. The TCR sequence derives from a woman in her 70s with acute or convalescent COVID-19. Here the CDR3 DNA reads TGCGCCAGCAGCTTGACAGAGTCCTACGAGCAGTACTTC. Residues: CASSLTESYEQYF.